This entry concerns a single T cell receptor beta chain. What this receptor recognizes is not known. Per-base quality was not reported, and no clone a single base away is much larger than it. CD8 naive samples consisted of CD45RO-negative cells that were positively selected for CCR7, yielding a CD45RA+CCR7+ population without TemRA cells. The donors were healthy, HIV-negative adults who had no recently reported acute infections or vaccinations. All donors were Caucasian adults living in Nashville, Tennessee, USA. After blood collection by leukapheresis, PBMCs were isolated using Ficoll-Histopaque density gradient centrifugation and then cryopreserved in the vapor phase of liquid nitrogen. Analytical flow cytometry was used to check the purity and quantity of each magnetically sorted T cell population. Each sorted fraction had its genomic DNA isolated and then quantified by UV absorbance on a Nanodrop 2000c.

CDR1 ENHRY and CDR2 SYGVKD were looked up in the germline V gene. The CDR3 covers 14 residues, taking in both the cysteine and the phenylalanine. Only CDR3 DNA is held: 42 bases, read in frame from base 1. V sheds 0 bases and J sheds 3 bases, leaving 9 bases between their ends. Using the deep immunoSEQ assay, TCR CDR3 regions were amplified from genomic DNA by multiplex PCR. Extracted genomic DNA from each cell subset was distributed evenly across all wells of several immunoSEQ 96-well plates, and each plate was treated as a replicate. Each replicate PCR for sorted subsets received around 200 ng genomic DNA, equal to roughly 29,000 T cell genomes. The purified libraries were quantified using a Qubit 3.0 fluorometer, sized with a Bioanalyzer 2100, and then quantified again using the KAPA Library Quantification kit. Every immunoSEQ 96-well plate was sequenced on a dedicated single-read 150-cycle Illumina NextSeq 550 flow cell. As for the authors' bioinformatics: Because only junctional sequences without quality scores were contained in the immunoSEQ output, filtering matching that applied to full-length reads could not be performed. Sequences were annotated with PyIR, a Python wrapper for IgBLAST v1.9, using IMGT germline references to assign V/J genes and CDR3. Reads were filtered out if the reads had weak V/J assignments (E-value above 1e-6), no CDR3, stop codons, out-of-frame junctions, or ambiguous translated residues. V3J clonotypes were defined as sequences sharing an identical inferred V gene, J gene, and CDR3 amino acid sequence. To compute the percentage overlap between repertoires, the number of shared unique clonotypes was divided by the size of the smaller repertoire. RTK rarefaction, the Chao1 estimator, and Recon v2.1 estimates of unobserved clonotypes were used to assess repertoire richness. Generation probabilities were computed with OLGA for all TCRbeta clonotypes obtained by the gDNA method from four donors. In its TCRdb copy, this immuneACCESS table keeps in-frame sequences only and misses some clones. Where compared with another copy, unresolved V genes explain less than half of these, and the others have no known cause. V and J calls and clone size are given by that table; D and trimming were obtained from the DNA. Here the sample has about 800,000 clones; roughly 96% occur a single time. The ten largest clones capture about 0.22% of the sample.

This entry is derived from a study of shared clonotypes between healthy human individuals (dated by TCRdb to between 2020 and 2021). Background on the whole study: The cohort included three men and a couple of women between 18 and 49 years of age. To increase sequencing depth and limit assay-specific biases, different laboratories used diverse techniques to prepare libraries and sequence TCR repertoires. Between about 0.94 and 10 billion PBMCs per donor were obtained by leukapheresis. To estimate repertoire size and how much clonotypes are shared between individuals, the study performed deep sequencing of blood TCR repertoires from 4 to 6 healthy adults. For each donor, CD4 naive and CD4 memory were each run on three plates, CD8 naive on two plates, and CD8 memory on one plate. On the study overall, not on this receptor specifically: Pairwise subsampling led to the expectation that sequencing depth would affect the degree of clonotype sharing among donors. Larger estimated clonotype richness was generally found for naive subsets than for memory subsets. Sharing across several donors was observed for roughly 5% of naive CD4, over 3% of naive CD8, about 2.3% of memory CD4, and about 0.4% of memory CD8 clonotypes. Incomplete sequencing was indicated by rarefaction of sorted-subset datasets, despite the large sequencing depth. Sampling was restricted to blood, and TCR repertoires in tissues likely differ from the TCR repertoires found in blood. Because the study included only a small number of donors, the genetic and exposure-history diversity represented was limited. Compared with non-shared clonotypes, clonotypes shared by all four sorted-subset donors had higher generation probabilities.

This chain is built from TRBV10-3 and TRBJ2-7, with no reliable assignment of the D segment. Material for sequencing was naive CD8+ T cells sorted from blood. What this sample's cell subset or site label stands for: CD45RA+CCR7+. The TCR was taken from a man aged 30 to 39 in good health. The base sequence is TGTGCCATCAGTGAGTCGACCTGGCGCTACGAGCAGTACTTC. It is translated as CAISESTWRYEQYF.